This T cell receptor (beta chain) came from a study of control samples from healthy donors and cancer patients. The CDR3 spans 11 residues. Germline loops: CDR1 MGHRA, CDR2 YSYEKL. Trimming took 5 bases from V and 11 from J, leaving 12 bases between them. Assay used: immunoSEQ multiplex PCR; TCRdb lists only in-frame clones, some missing. This sample yields roughly 190,000 clones, of which 91% are seen a single time; 1.5% belongs to the top ten. This clonotype originated in a woman in her thirties in good health. What was sequenced was blood. The chain carries TRBV4-1 and TRBJ1-1; D is possibly TRBD1 (6 bases). The CDR3 nucleotides are TGCGCCAGCAGCAACACAGGGTTGGCTTTCTTT. It codes for CASSNTGLAFF.